The rows below give T cell receptor beta chains drawn from one sample of a study of T cells after somatic rescue of genetic block. Profiling relied on immunoSEQ multiplex PCR, and the TCRdb table lists in-frame clones only, not all of them. Of about 110,000 clones in the sample, 80% to 95% were seen once. The sequenced sample was peripheral blood mononuclear cells (PBMCs). The receptors come from a woman in her late teens or twenties. Both conserved end residues are part of each CDR3. Each record gives: CDR3 protein, J gene, clone size, V gene. Size tells how often a clone was seen (once, few, many) or the class of an expanded clone, and some rows leave it out.

CDR3 protein: CASSPLGVEAFF
J gene: TRBJ1-1
clone size: -
V gene: TRBV11-3

CDR3 protein: CASSRFAGATEQYF
J gene: TRBJ2-7
clone size: -
V gene: TRBV7-9

CDR3 protein: CASSPHEGYEQYF
J gene: TRBJ2-7
clone size: once
V gene: TRBV19

CDR3 protein: CASSGGGTQETQYF
J gene: TRBJ2-5
clone size: -
V gene: TRBV9

CDR3 protein: CASSLGGSWNTEAFF
J gene: TRBJ1-1
clone size: -
V gene: TRBV28

CDR3 protein: CASSPMAGVETQYF
J gene: TRBJ2-5
clone size: -
V gene: TRBV19

CDR3 protein: CASRPTGAGEAFF
J gene: TRBJ1-1
clone size: -
V gene: TRBV2

CDR3 protein: CASSLGNRGNQPQHF
J gene: TRBJ1-5
clone size: once
V gene: TRBV18

CDR3 protein: CASSQVGPGGTEAFF
J gene: TRBJ1-1
clone size: -
V gene: TRBV4-1

CDR3 protein: CASSPVQRTGGVRSF
J gene: TRBJ2-7
clone size: -
V gene: TRBV6-5

CDR3 protein: CASSTLVRGGSEQYF
J gene: TRBJ2-7
clone size: -
V gene: TRBV19

CDR3 protein: CASSSLGGSARPQHF
J gene: TRBJ1-5
clone size: -
V gene: TRBV7-9

CDR3 protein: CASSLPGPRGSQYF
J gene: TRBJ2-5
clone size: -
V gene: TRBV28

CDR3 protein: CASSGTGRNYGYTF
J gene: TRBJ1-2
clone size: -
V gene: TRBV28

CDR3 protein: CASSTSSRAFNEQFF
J gene: TRBJ2-1
clone size: -
V gene: TRBV7-3

CDR3 protein: CASSLDQGNTEAFF
J gene: TRBJ1-1
clone size: -
V gene: TRBV11-2

CDR3 protein: CASAGTVYGYTF
J gene: TRBJ1-2
clone size: -
V gene: TRBV5-1

CDR3 protein: CASRRQGPMNTEAFF
J gene: TRBJ1-1
clone size: -
V gene: TRBV7-2

CDR3 protein: CASSPKYGDTEAFF
J gene: TRBJ1-1
clone size: -
V gene: TRBV4-2

CDR3 protein: CASSLDGRHTDTQYF
J gene: TRBJ2-3
clone size: -
V gene: TRBV11-2

CDR3 protein: CASSVSRGLDTDTEAFF
J gene: TRBJ1-1
clone size: -
V gene: TRBV9

CDR3 protein: CASSLLTGGTGELFF
J gene: TRBJ2-2
clone size: -
V gene: TRBV28

CDR3 protein: CASSSLLGSGYTF
J gene: TRBJ1-2
clone size: -
V gene: TRBV19

CDR3 protein: CASSFWNGELFF
J gene: TRBJ2-2
clone size: -
V gene: TRBV5-4

CDR3 protein: CASKTGPSQPQHF
J gene: TRBJ1-5
clone size: few
V gene: TRBV6-1

CDR3 protein: CASSLGEYGYTF
J gene: TRBJ1-2
clone size: -
V gene: TRBV7-9

CDR3 protein: CATSRDVTGYNEQFF
J gene: TRBJ2-1
clone size: once
V gene: TRBV15

CDR3 protein: CASRPSGDQPQHF
J gene: TRBJ1-5
clone size: -
V gene: TRBV6-5

CDR3 protein: CASSHYRRAGTGELFF
J gene: TRBJ2-2
clone size: -
V gene: TRBV6-6

CDR3 protein: CARDRGRQPQHF
J gene: TRBJ1-5
clone size: -
V gene: TRBV5-3

CDR3 protein: CASSFRLPPSDTQYF
J gene: TRBJ2-3
clone size: -
V gene: TRBV13

CDR3 protein: CASSAEGFEQFF
J gene: TRBJ2-1
clone size: -
V gene: TRBV6-6

CDR3 protein: CASSSVRQGASGELFF
J gene: TRBJ2-2
clone size: -
V gene: TRBV11-2

CDR3 protein: CASSLETGGSDEQYF
J gene: TRBJ2-7
clone size: -
V gene: TRBV7-6

CDR3 protein: CASSRDFGAGGNTIYF
J gene: TRBJ1-3
clone size: -
V gene: TRBV7-6

CDR3 protein: CSVRLMGETQYF
J gene: TRBJ2-5
clone size: -
V gene: TRBV29-1

CDR3 protein: CASSLNFGQGDSYEQYF
J gene: TRBJ2-7
clone size: -
V gene: TRBV7-9

CDR3 protein: CASSFPGTGYREQYF
J gene: TRBJ2-7
clone size: -
V gene: TRBV11-2

CDR3 protein: CASSRSGQGFSGEQYF
J gene: TRBJ2-7
clone size: -
V gene: TRBV5-4

CDR3 protein: CASSRGTESYEQYF
J gene: TRBJ2-7
clone size: -
V gene: TRBV5-5

CDR3 protein: CASRGLGEGTDTQYF
J gene: TRBJ2-3
clone size: -
V gene: TRBV13

CDR3 protein: CASGGVEGGTDTQYF
J gene: TRBJ2-3
clone size: -
V gene: TRBV19

CDR3 protein: CASSLALRGRSGGYTF
J gene: TRBJ1-2
clone size: -
V gene: TRBV7-9

CDR3 protein: CASSLTRNNEQFF
J gene: TRBJ2-1
clone size: few
V gene: TRBV28